This T cell receptor beta chain was found in a study of T cell responses to AZD1222 COVID-19 vaccine. Study-level results: Just six AZD1222 recipients tested seropositive at baseline. Sampling captured repertoires only after the peak T cell response. Donors in the cohort were predominantly white British and more often female, and clonal diversity was possibly underestimated. Nearly half of spike-specific TCRs reportedly target variant regions that are unmutated in the B.1.351 and B.1.1.7 variants.

On this clone itself: Its antigen is not known.

Sequenced by immunoSEQ multiplex PCR; TCRdb stores in-frame clones only, minus some. The sample carries some 100,000 clones, approximately 90% recorded once. The V segment lost 0 bases and the J segment 0 bases; nucleotides outside the gene matches: 6. Germline-derived CDR1 and CDR2 are SGDLS and YYNGEE. The CDR3 has 18 amino acids. The V gene is TRBV9, the J gene TRBJ2-2, with 9 bases that match TRBD2. This clonotype was obtained from an adult who received the AZD1222 COVID-19 vaccine. The material was peripheral blood, obtained 28 days after the second AZD1222 dose. The CDR3 nucleotides are TGTGCCAGCAGCGTAGTCGCTAGCGGGGTTACGAACACCGGGGAGCTGTTTTTT. This codes for CASSVVASGVTNTGELFF.